This T cell receptor beta chain was identified during a study of cytomegalovirus exposure and HLA in healthy donors. This CDR3 region has 17 residues. CDR1 is SGHDN and CDR2 is FVKESK in the germline V gene. Trimming took 1 base from V and 3 from J, leaving 16 bases between them. On this clone: Its antigen is unidentified.

PCR amplification relied on 60 Vbeta primers (plus 13 Jbeta primers). Profiling relied on immunoSEQ multiplex PCR, and the TCRdb table lists in-frame clones only, not all of them. This sample has roughly 150,000 clones, with around 84% found just once. The donors (healthy individuals) were bone marrow donors. Overall study findings and caveats: Common viral pathogens seemed to be connected with several of the most significant clusters, according to a later analysis. Overall, approximately 150 TCR beta chains were annotated as cytomegalovirus-associated.

The chain uses TRBV14 and TRBJ2-1, with a weak D call TRBD2 (6 bases). The source material was PBMCs. This receptor was taken from a boy between 2 and 10 years old in good health and CMV-seronegative. CDR3 loop: CASSQGTGAVIYNEQFF. As DNA, the CDR3 is TGTGCCAGCAGCCAAGGGACGGGAGCAGTAATCTACAATGAGCAGTTCTTC.